The present TCR beta chain was sequenced within a study of CD8 T cells in Susac syndrome. The multiple sclerosis control cohort comprised treatment-naive individuals presenting with stable or active relapsing-remitting disease. TEMRA cells were FACS-enriched and CD8+ and CD4+ T cells negatively isolated. The RNA, roughly 0.45 to 1 ug, was put through reverse transcription using random hexamers. The TCR beta CDR3 was amplified by immunoSEQ multiplex PCR across 54 Vbeta, 13 Jbeta. TCRdb ran MiXCR on the immunoSEQ multiplex PCR reads and lists one entry per CDR3 protein. The sample gives 250,000 to 300,000 distinct CDR3 sequences, about nine tenths of which show up once; around 0.18% is in the top ten. Trimming took off 2 bases at V and 0 bases at J, with 5 bases between the two ends. This CDR3 comprises 15 residues. Germline CDR1 MNHEY, CDR2 SVGEGT. In this sample, this clonotype turned up a few times. The antigen is undetermined.

Whole-study results and caveats: Only a relatively small number of individuals were included in the TCR sequencing and HLA analysis.

Sequencing was done on a sample of CD8+ T cells from PBMCs. V usage is TRBV6-2 or TRBV6-3 and J usage is TRBJ2-6; the D is unclear. The receptor's source is a human donor with multiple sclerosis. DNA for the CDR3: TGTGCCAGCAGTTACAGAAGCTCTGGGGCCAACGTCCTGACTTTC. This sequence encodes CASSYRSSGANVLTF.